This T cell receptor beta chain came from a study of cytomegalovirus exposure and HLA in healthy donors. Germline lookup yields CDR1 WNHNN and CDR2 SYGVQD (reference sequence). Trimming took 1 base from V and 3 from J, leaving 14 bases between them. The CDR3 consists of 16 residues. Healthy bone marrow donors made up the cohort. About this clone: Its antigen is not identified.

The PCR used 60 Vbeta and 13 Jbeta primers. Sequencing used immunoSEQ multiplex PCR; TCRdb keeps in-frame clones, though not all of them. Counted here are approximately 220,000 clones, about 80% occurring once; the ten biggest clones make up around 6%. General study results and limits: TCR sequences were mostly rare, though some public TCRs occurred in many donors. Later examination showed HLA-associated TCR beta chains had greater clonal expansion than equally common others. In a later analysis, a missense DCLRE1C variant was linked to TCR beta V- and J-gene trimming.

The chain combines TRBV10-1 with TRBJ2-3, with D maybe TRBD1 (5 bases). The sequencing input was PBMCs. This TCR derives from a man in his forties in good health and CMV-seropositive. CDR3 in amino acids: CASSEFDTGYTDTQYF. DNA of the CDR3: TGCGCCAGCAGTGAGTTCGACACAGGATATACAGATACGCAGTATTTT.